Reported below is one TCR beta chain. Its target is not known. V gave up 4 bases and J gave up 1 base; unmatched junction bases: 11. Germline CDR1 and CDR2: SGHVS and FQNEAQ. The CDR3 contains 18 residues. The data originate from a study of PD-1 blockade in classical Hodgkin lymphoma. Looking at the study overall: It was nivolumab at 3 mg/kg, given intravenously every 2 weeks, that patients received. Study-level results: Nothing has yet pinned down what causes the repertoire differences, possibly disease activity or prior therapy. Diminished baseline TCR diversity has been reported in newly diagnosed patients relative to healthy donors.

Specified time point: cycle 4 day 1 (C4D1), after about 6 weeks of nivolumab. All patients relapsed after autologous stem cell transplantation, and brentuximab vedotin exposure varied. Clones were read by immunoSEQ multiplex PCR, and TCRdb kept only the in-frame ones, dropping some. The sample consists of 31,000 or so clones, approximately 70% of them appearing once. The chain couples TRBV7-8 to TRBJ2-3; the match to TRBD2 covers 10 bases. This clonotype was obtained from a human donor with classical Hodgkin lymphoma. The sample here was peripheral blood mononuclear cells (PBMCs), taken before the fourth cycle of nivolumab. CDR3 amino acids: CASSSKREGLGGTDTQYF. For the CDR3, the DNA is TGTGCCAGCAGCTCAAAGCGGGAGGGCCTAGGCGGCACAGATACGCAGTATTTT. The complete variable domain, with remaining parts taken from reference TRBV7-8 and TRBJ2-3, reads GAGVSQSPRYKVAKRGQDVALRCDPISGHVSLFWYQQALGQGPEFLTYFQNEAQLDKSGLPSDRFFAERPEGSVSTLKIQRTQQEDSAVYLCASSSKREGLGGTDTQYFGPGTRLTVL.